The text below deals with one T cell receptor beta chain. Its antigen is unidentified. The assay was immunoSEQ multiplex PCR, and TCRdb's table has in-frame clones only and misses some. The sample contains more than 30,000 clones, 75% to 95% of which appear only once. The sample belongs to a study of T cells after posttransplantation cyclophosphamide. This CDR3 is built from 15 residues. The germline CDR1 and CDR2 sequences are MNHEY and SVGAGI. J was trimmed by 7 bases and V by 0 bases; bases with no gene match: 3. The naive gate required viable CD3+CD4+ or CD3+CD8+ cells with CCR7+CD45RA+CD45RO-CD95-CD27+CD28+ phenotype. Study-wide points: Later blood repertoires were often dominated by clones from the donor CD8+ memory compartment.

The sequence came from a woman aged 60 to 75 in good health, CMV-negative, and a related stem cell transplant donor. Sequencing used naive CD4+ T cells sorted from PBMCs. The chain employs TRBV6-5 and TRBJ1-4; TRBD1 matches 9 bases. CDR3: CASSYSGQGREKLFF. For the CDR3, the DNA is TGTGCCAGCAGTTACTCGGGACAGGGCCGTGAAAAACTGTTTTTT.